This passage covers 21 T cell receptor beta chains from one sample sequenced in a study of shared clonotypes between healthy human individuals. It was CD45RO-negative cells, positively selected for CCR7, that made up naive CD8 cells, with terminally differentiated effector memory CD45RA+ cells excluded. Generated by immunoSEQ multiplex PCR, the TCRdb table keeps only in-frame clones and is missing some. The table has about 2.2 million clones, around 93% seen once. The sample was naive CD8+ T cells from PBMCs. The receptors stem from a man between 18 and 29 years old in good health. Some clones in this sample may be carry-over from other donors' samples.

The J gene is TRBJ2-1, the V gene TRBV7-2, with D possibly being TRBD2 (5 bases). The V gene's germline CDR1 is SGHTA and CDR2 FQGNSA. Trimming stripped 1 base from V and 1 base from J, with 11 bases between. This CDR3 comprises 16 residues. The CDR3 reads CASSLDYGISYNEQFF. CDR3 bases: TGTGCCAGCAGCTTAGATTACGGGATTTCCTACAATGAGCAGTTCTTC. The variable domain in full, with the rest retrieved from reference TRBV7-2 and TRBJ2-1, is GAGVSQSPSNKVTEKGKDVELRCDPISGHTALYWYRQSLGQGLEFLIYFQGNSAPDKSGLPSDRFSAERTGGSVSTLTIQRTQQEDSAVYLCASSLDYGISYNEQFFGPGTRLTVL.

V and J are TRBV4-3 and TRBJ2-1; 7 bases line up with TRBD2. The CDR3 covers 17 residues. Looked up from germline, CDR1 is LGHNA and CDR2 is YSLEER. The V segment lost 3 bases and the J segment 9 bases; nucleotides outside the gene matches: 17. CDR3 amino acids: CASSHEGAGRDGGEQFF. The CDR3 bases are TGCGCCAGCAGCCATGAAGGAGCGGGGCGGGACGGGGGTGAGCAGTTCTTC.

This sequence joins TRBV27 and TRBJ2-1, with 8 bases matching TRBD2. The CDR3 contains 15 residues. Germline V gives CDR1 MNHEY, CDR2 SMNVEV (reference sequence). Losses at the gene ends were 8 bases for V and 6 bases for J; bases not matched to a gene: 12. The CDR3 spells CASEGPRAGVNEQFF. CDR3 bases: TGTGCCAGCGAAGGGCCAAGAGCGGGAGTCAATGAGCAGTTCTTC.

The rearrangement uses TRBV9 and TRBJ2-1; D not certain. V lost 0 bases and J 8 bases, leaving 9 bases between the germline ends. The CDR3 loop spans 13 amino acids. The germline V gene has CDR1 SGDLS and CDR2 YYNGEE. CDR3 coding DNA: TGTGCCAGCAGCGTAGGGGGATGGGATGAGCAGTTCTTC. The encoded protein is CASSVGGWDEQFF.

The chain joins TRBV9 to TRBJ2-3; D call uncertain. The CDR3 runs 13 residues. From germline, CDR1 is SGDLS and CDR2 YYNGEE. V lost 1 base to trimming and J lost 4 bases, with 7 bases between them. This CDR3 reads CASSVYGADTQYF. As DNA, the CDR3 is TGTGCCAGCAGCGTATATGGGGCAGATACGCAGTATTTT.

The chain combines TRBV5-1 with TRBJ2-1, with D hard to call. The CDR3 consists of 16 residues. Trimming pared 4 bases from V and 3 bases from J, leaving 17 bases between. Germline V gives CDR1 SGHRS, CDR2 YFSETQ. The CDR3, as DNA: TGCGCCAGCAGCCTGGAAACCTACATATTCTACAATGAGCAGTTCTTC. Translated, it gives CASSLETYIFYNEQFF. The full variable domain, rest sourced from reference TRBV5-1 and TRBJ2-1, is KAGVTQTPRYLIKTRGQQVTLSCSPISGHRSVSWYQQTPGQGLQFLFEYFSETQRNKGNFPGRFSGRQFSNSRSEMNVSTLELGDSALYLCASSLETYIFYNEQFFGPGTRLTVL.

The chain links TRBV11-2 to TRBJ2-7, with no clear D. The germline CDR1 and CDR2 sequences are SGHAT and FQNNGV. V was clipped by 0 bases and J by 0 bases, with 9 bases between them. CDR3 length equals 15 residues. CDR3 protein: CASSLDRRHSYEQYF. In nucleotides, the CDR3 is TGTGCCAGCAGCTTAGATCGGCGGCACTCCTACGAGCAGTACTTC.

For the CDR3, the DNA is TGTGCCAGTAGTATCCTCGGGGGCCATGGCTACACCTTC. This translates into CASSILGGHGYTF. The chain joins TRBV19 to TRBJ1-2, with a weak D call TRBD1 (6 bases). In germline, CDR1 is LNHDA, CDR2 SQIVND (reference sequence). Between the trimmed V and J ends, which lost 3 bases and 6 bases, there was a span of 11 bases. This CDR3 has 13 residues. Full variable domain (rest looked up from reference TRBV19 and TRBJ1-2): DGGITQSPKYLFRKEGQNVTLSCEQNLNHDAMYWYRQDPGQGLRLIYYSQIVNDFQKGDIAEGYSVSREKKESFPLTVTSAQKNPTAFYLCASSILGGHGYTFGSGTRLTVV.

In its sample, this clone was seen a few times. This rearrangement joins TRBV4-2 to TRBJ1-4; 7 nucleotides agree with TRBD1. The CDR3 is 15 residues long. Losses at the gene ends were 8 bases for V and 6 bases for J; bases not matched to a gene: 12. Germline CDR1 is LGHNA and CDR2 is YNFKEQ. The CDR3 is CASSLWRGQDEKLFF. CDR3 DNA sequence: TGTGCCAGCTCGCTTTGGAGGGGGCAGGATGAAAAACTGTTTTTT.

Details on this clone: Other DNA variants within this sample encode the same CDR3. V is TRBV9 and J is TRBJ1-1, with a weak D call TRBD1 (5 bases). This CDR3 region has 15 residues. Germline-derived CDR1 and CDR2 are SGDLS and YYNGEE. Trimming removed 3 bases from V and 0 bases from J, with 12 bases in between. The CDR3 spells CASSAGGGMNTEAFF. Written as DNA, the CDR3 is TGTGCCAGCAGCGCGGGTGGGGGGATGAACACTGAAGCTTTCTTT.

The J gene is TRBJ2-1, the V gene TRBV5-6, with a weak D call TRBD1 (6 bases). The germline V gene encodes CDR1 SGHDT and CDR2 YYEEEE. V was clipped by 2 bases and J by 7 bases, with 13 bases between them. This CDR3 is 14 amino acids long. CDR3 amino acids: CASSLQGIRNEQFF. The CDR3, as DNA: TGTGCCAGCAGCTTACAGGGTATTCGGAATGAGCAGTTCTTC.

About this clone: Other DNA sequences in this sample translate to the same CDR3. The chain recombines TRBV28 with TRBJ2-3, with 9 positions matching TRBD2. This CDR3 region has 15 residues. With 3 bases clipped from V and 2 bases from J, the junction kept 3 bases outside the gene matches. Germline V gene data show CDR1 as MDHEN and CDR2 as SYDVKM. The CDR3 DNA is TGTGCCAGCAGTTTCACTAGCGGGCCCACAGATACGCAGTATTTT. Its translation is CASSFTSGPTDTQYF. The complete variable domain, with remaining parts taken from reference TRBV28 and TRBJ2-3, reads DVKVTQSSRYLVKRTGEKVFLECVQDMDHENMFWYRQDPGLGLRLIYFSYDVKMKEKGDIPEGYSVSREKKERFSLILESASTNQTSMYLCASSFTSGPTDTQYFGPGTRLTVL.

This clone came up once. V is TRBV9 and J is TRBJ2-4; 7 nucleotides match TRBD2. Germline trimming cut 1 base from V and 6 bases from J; bases unmatched to any gene: 7. This CDR3 is 15 amino acids long. Germline CDR1 SGDLS, CDR2 YYNGEE. The CDR3 sequence: CASSVSGTTGNIQYF. The CDR3, as DNA: TGTGCCAGCAGCGTATCGGGGACTACGGGAAACATTCAGTACTTC.

Turning to this clone: At the DNA level, this CDR3 is encoded by other sequences in the same sample as well. The chain recombines TRBV9 with TRBJ2-3; D is possibly TRBD2 (6 bases). This CDR3 is built from 14 residues. V lost 2 bases and J 1 base, leaving 8 bases between the germline ends. The germline CDR1 and CDR2 sequences are SGDLS and YYNGEE. In DNA form, the CDR3 reads TGTGCCAGCAGCGTCGGGACTCGCACAGATACGCAGTATTTT. Protein product: CASSVGTRTDTQYF.

In nucleotides, the CDR3 is TGCGCCAGCAGCCAAGTAGACAGGGGAGACACCGGGGAGCTGTTTTTT. This codes for CASSQVDRGDTGELFF. The J gene is TRBJ2-2, the V gene TRBV4-3; 8 bases match TRBD1. After removal of 1 base from V and 3 bases from J, the junction contained 4 bases not matched to a gene. CDR3 length: 16 residues. Germline values: CDR1 LGHNA, CDR2 YSLEER.

This clone appeared once. The genes are TRBV6-1 and TRBJ1-4; 8 positions agree with TRBD1. The CDR3 length is 15 residues. Trimming at V came to 3 bases and at J to 6 bases, leaving 6 bases not matched to a gene. The germline V gene encodes CDR1 MNHNS and CDR2 SASEGT. CDR3 nucleotides: TGTGCCAGCAGTGACAGGGGGCTGGGGCATGAAAAACTGTTTTTT. Amino acids: CASSDRGLGHEKLFF.

This chain connects TRBV5-4 to TRBJ1-1; D might be TRBD1 (6 bases). CDR1 SGHNT and CDR2 YYREEE come from the germline V gene (reference sequence). V gave up 2 bases and J gave up 6 bases, with 8 bases separating them. The length of the CDR3 is 12 residues. The CDR3, as DNA: TGTGCCAGCAGCTTTCCAGGGGCTGAAGCTTTCTTT. It yields the protein CASSFPGAEAFF.

The V call is TRBV30, the J call TRBJ2-7; weak D call: TRBD1 (7 bases). The CDR3 loop spans 17 amino acids. CDR1 is GTSNPN, CDR2 SVGIG, per germline (reference sequence). Deletions cut 3 bases from V and 2 bases from J, with 23 bases between. This chain's CDR3 is CAWSQPKSQGRPYEQYF. The CDR3 DNA follows: TGTGCCTGGAGCCAACCCAAATCACAGGGGAGGCCCTACGAGCAGTACTTC.

The gene calls are TRBV29-1 and TRBJ1-2, with 7 positions matching TRBD1. The CDR3 has 11 amino acids. Germline trimming cut 6 bases from V and 10 bases from J; bases unmatched to any gene: 8. Germline V gives CDR1 SQVTM, CDR2 ANQGSEA. In DNA, the CDR3 is TGCAGCGTACCTGACAGGGCCGACTACACCTTC. Translated, it gives CSVPDRADYTF. The variable domain in full, completed from reference TRBV29-1 and TRBJ1-2, reads SAVISQKPSRDICQRGTSLTIQCQVDSQVTMMFWYRQQPGQSLTLIATANQGSEATYESGFVIDKFPISRPNLTFSTLTVSNMSPEDSSIYLCSVPDRADYTFGSGTRLTVV.

J is TRBJ2-1 and V is TRBV10-1, with TRBD2 identical over 10 bases. Looked up from germline, CDR1 is WNHNN and CDR2 is SYGVQD (reference sequence). The length of the CDR3 is 19 residues. With V trimmed by 5 bases and J by 1 base, 14 bases remained unmatched. The CDR3: CASSYLGLAEMASYNEQFF. CDR3 DNA sequence: TGCGCCAGCAGTTATCTTGGACTAGCGGAGATGGCGTCCTACAATGAGCAGTTCTTC.

Concerning this clone itself: Other DNA sequences in the sample encode the same CDR3. The chain is built from TRBV7-9 and TRBJ2-3; 8 bases align to TRBD2. The CDR3 loop spans 15 amino acids. V shed 0 bases, J shed 3 bases, and the junction held 2 bases outside the gene matches. Germline CDR1 SEHNR, CDR2 FQNEAQ (reference sequence). CDR3 sequence: CASSLAGLATDTQYF. The CDR3 coding sequence is TGTGCCAGCAGCTTAGCAGGACTAGCAACAGATACGCAGTATTTT.